What follows are 28 T cell receptor beta chains derived from one specimen sequenced in a study of shared clonotypes between healthy human individuals. Sequencing used immunoSEQ multiplex PCR; TCRdb keeps in-frame clones, though not all of them. The sample records approximately 1.5 million clones, just under 99% being singletons. Input material: naive CD4+ T cells sorted from blood. The subset is: CD45RA+ positively selected. Receptors originate from a young man in good health.

This clone appeared a single time. V is TRBV9 and J is TRBJ1-1; the D is unclear. CDR3 length equals 15 residues. Looked up from germline, CDR1 is SGDLS and CDR2 is YYNGEE. Trimming cost V 4 bases and J 1 base, with 14 bases left between them. CDR3 nucleotide sequence: TGTGCCAGCAGCCCTCAACGAGTGAGGAACACTGAAGCTTTCTTT. It codes for CASSPQRVRNTEAFF.

This chain connects TRBV19 to TRBJ1-1, with a weak D call TRBD1 (5 bases). V lost 0 bases to trimming and J lost 4 bases, with 12 bases between them. The CDR3 contains 15 residues. Germline V gene sequence: CDR1 LNHDA, CDR2 SQIVND (reference sequence). The CDR3 reads CASSIEGVRGTEAFF. The CDR3 DNA follows: TGTGCCAGTAGTATAGAGGGGGTACGAGGCACTGAAGCTTTCTTT.

The chain has TRBV5-1 and TRBJ2-2, with 7 positions matching TRBD1. The CDR3 length is 15 residues. CDR1 and CDR2 (germline): SGHRS, YFSETQ. After removal of 4 bases from V and 8 bases from J, the junction contained 11 bases not matched to a gene. The CDR3 reads CASSNGHRGPGELFF. The CDR3 DNA follows: TGCGCCAGCAGCAACGGACACAGGGGTCCTGGGGAGCTGTTTTTT. Complete variable domain (other parts from reference TRBV5-1 and TRBJ2-2): KAGVTQTPRYLIKTRGQQVTLSCSPISGHRSVSWYQQTPGQGLQFLFEYFSETQRNKGNFPGRFSGRQFSNSRSEMNVSTLELGDSALYLCASSNGHRGPGELFFGEGSRLTVL.

This chain connects TRBV18 to TRBJ1-1, with D possibly TRBD1 on 5 matching bases. Germline CDR1 KGHSH, CDR2 LQKENI. The CDR3 loop spans 15 amino acids. V lost 3 bases to trimming and J lost 1 base, with 12 bases between them. The CDR3 region is CASSPFRDTNTEAFF. DNA of the CDR3: TGTGCCAGCTCACCCTTCAGGGATACGAACACTGAAGCTTTCTTT.

This rearrangement joins TRBV6-1 to TRBJ2-7; 10 bases are shared with TRBD2. The V and J ends lost 2 bases and 6 bases, in that order; junction bases with no gene match: 4. Germline-derived CDR1 and CDR2 are MNHNS and SASEGT. The CDR3 is 14 amino acids. The CDR3 nucleotides are TGTGCCAGCAGTGAACAGCGGGAGGGCCCCGAGCAGTACTTC. Its protein product is CASSEQREGPEQYF.

Concerning this clone itself: The same CDR3 arises from other DNA sequences in this sample as well. V is TRBV7-9 and J is TRBJ2-3, with D possibly being TRBD2 (6 bases). Trimming left V 5 bases short and J 0 bases short, with 15 bases between. CDR3 length equals 16 residues. Germline V gene sequence: CDR1 SEHNR, CDR2 FQNEAQ (reference sequence). The CDR3 DNA is TGTGCCAGCAGCCAACTAGCAACTCCTAGCACAGATACGCAGTATTTT. Amino acid sequence: CASSQLATPSTDTQYF.

The rearrangement links TRBV27 to TRBJ2-2; D perhaps matches TRBD2 (6 bases). In germline, CDR1 is MNHEY, CDR2 SMNVEV (reference sequence). The V end lost 6 bases, the J end lost 3 bases, and 11 bases lay between the germline ends. The CDR3 sequence is 14 residues long. In nucleotides, the CDR3 is TGTGCCAGCAGACCCTGGGGGGACACCGGGGAGCTGTTTTTT. Translating it yields CASRPWGDTGELFF.

About this clone: Other DNA sequences in this sample translate to the same CDR3. The rearrangement links TRBV5-1 to TRBJ1-1, with no clear D. Deletions cut 2 bases from V and 1 base from J, with 6 bases between. The germline V gene has CDR1 SGHRS and CDR2 YFSETQ. The CDR3 extends over 13 amino acids. The CDR3 protein is CASSLRENTEAFF. DNA of the CDR3: TGCGCCAGCAGCTTAAGGGAGAACACTGAAGCTTTCTTT.

The rearrangement uses TRBV30 and TRBJ1-5; tentatively, D is TRBD1 (5 bases). V was cut by 1 base and J by 8 bases, with 12 bases left in between. In germline, CDR1 is GTSNPN, CDR2 SVGIG (reference sequence). The CDR3 runs to 13 residues. CDR3 in DNA: TGTGCCTGGAGTGAGGATTGGGGGAAGCCCCAGCATTTT. Its protein is CAWSEDWGKPQHF. The full variable domain, completed using reference TRBV30 and TRBJ1-5, is SQTIHQWPATLVQPVGSPLSLECTVEGTSNPNLYWYRQAAGRGLQLLFYSVGIGQISSEVPQNLSASRPQDRQFILSSKKLLLSDSGFYLCAWSEDWGKPQHFGDGTRLSIL.

The chain combines TRBV9 with TRBJ2-7; 7 bases agree with TRBD2. V lost 0 bases to trimming and J lost 0 bases; unmatched junction nucleotides: 6. This CDR3 is 16 amino acids long. From germline, CDR1 is SGDLS and CDR2 YYNGEE. The DNA of the CDR3 is TGTGCCAGCAGCGTAGGGGCGAGCGGGACCTCCTACGAGCAGTACTTC. This encodes CASSVGASGTSYEQYF.

The chain uses TRBV7-2 and TRBJ2-3; D might be TRBD2 (6 bases). This CDR3 comprises 15 residues. Between the trimmed V and J ends, which lost 0 bases and 2 bases, there was a span of 9 bases. Germline V lookup: CDR1 SGHTA, CDR2 FQGNSA. This CDR3 is CASSLAGSFTDTQYF. CDR3 in DNA: TGTGCCAGCAGCTTAGCCGGGAGTTTCACAGATACGCAGTATTTT.

The chain carries TRBV2 and TRBJ2-5, with 7 bases lining up with TRBD1. J lost 4 bases, V lost 1 base, and 0 bases had no gene match. The germline gives CDR1 SNHLY, CDR2 FYNNEI. The CDR3 has 13 residues. DNA of the CDR3: TGTGCCAGCAGTGAAGAGGGGGCAGAGACCCAGTACTTC. Protein: CASSEEGAETQYF. Filled out from reference TRBV2 and TRBJ2-5, the complete variable domain reads EPEVTQTPSHQVTQMGQEVILRCVPISNHLYFYWYRQILGQKVEFLVSFYNNEISEKSEIFDDQFSVERPDGSNFTLKIRSTKLEDSAMYFCASSEEGAETQYFGPGTRLLVL.

This chain uses TRBV4-1 with TRBJ1-3; no reliable D call. V was pared by 0 bases and J by 6 bases, with 6 bases between. The V gene's germline CDR1 is MGHRA and CDR2 YSYEKL. This CDR3 is built from 13 residues. CDR3 bases: TGCGCCAGCAGCCAAGATAGCCCAAACACCATATATTTT. It is translated as CASSQDSPNTIYF.

The rearrangement joins TRBV7-2 to TRBJ1-1, with 7 nucleotides matching TRBD1. The CDR3 covers 15 residues. Germline trimming cut 1 base from V and 0 bases from J; bases unmatched to any gene: 2. Per germline, CDR1 SGHTA and CDR2 FQGNSA. CDR3 sequence reads: CASSLEGTVNTEAFF. The CDR3 DNA is TGTGCCAGCAGCTTAGAGGGGACAGTGAACACTGAAGCTTTCTTT.

The V gene is TRBV9, the J gene TRBJ1-1; D gene uncertain. V gave up 2 bases and J gave up 3 bases, with 11 bases separating them. This CDR3 has 14 residues. From germline, CDR1 is SGDLS and CDR2 YYNGEE. CDR3 sequence reads: CASSVSGGDTEAFF. DNA for the CDR3: TGTGCCAGCAGCGTGTCCGGTGGGGACACTGAAGCTTTCTTT.

The V call is TRBV19, the J call TRBJ2-5; no definite D call. The CDR3 runs 13 residues. V gave up 2 bases and J gave up 1 base, with 5 bases separating them. Germline V gene data show CDR1 as LNHDA and CDR2 as SQIVND (reference sequence). The CDR3 nucleotides read TGTGCCAGTAGTATATTTACCCAAGAGACCCAGTACTTC. Translation: CASSIFTQETQYF.

The rearrangement uses TRBV10-2 and TRBJ2-1; TRBD2 matches 7 bases. The CDR3 totals 14 residues. CDR1 and CDR2 (germline): WSHSY, SAAADI. With V trimmed by 5 bases and J by 2 bases, 3 bases remained unmatched. The DNA of the CDR3 is TGCGCCAGCAGTCGGGGGAGGGCCTACAATGAGCAGTTCTTC. This gives the protein CASSRGRAYNEQFF.

The rearrangement joins TRBV11-2 to TRBJ1-3; unclear D gene. The ends were cut back, 6 bases at V and 0 bases at J, with 12 bases in the middle. Germline assignment: CDR1 SGHAT and CDR2 FQNNGV. The CDR3 is 15 amino acids. In DNA, the CDR3 is TGTGCCAGCAGATTTAAGAGTGGCTCTGGAAACACCATATATTTT. Its protein is CASRFKSGSGNTIYF.

The gene calls are TRBV10-1 and TRBJ2-5; 7 nucleotides line up with TRBD1. This CDR3 spans 15 amino acids. V lost 5 bases, J lost 2 bases, and 8 bases stayed unmatched. Looked up from germline, CDR1 is WNHNN and CDR2 is SYGVQD (reference sequence). CDR3 sequence (DNA): TGCGCCAGCAGTAACACCGGGACAGCACAAGAGACCCAGTACTTC. Translated: CASSNTGTAQETQYF.

The chain is built from TRBV11-2 and TRBJ2-3; no reliable D call. The germline V and J ends were trimmed by 3 bases and 2 bases, with 6 bases remaining between them. CDR1 is SGHAT, CDR2 FQNNGV, per germline. CDR3 size: 13 residues. The CDR3 loop reads CASSFGITDTQYF. The DNA of the CDR3 is TGTGCCAGCAGCTTCGGTATCACAGATACGCAGTATTTT.

The V gene is TRBV29-1, the J gene TRBJ1-1; 8 bases fit TRBD1. The CDR3 runs to 13 residues. The germline CDR1 and CDR2 sequences are SQVTM and ANQGSEA. V lost 1 base to trimming and J lost 5 bases; unmatched junction nucleotides: 3. As DNA, the CDR3 is TGCAGCGTTGAAGGGAACAGGGGGACTGAAGCTTTCTTT. Amino acid sequence: CSVEGNRGTEAFF.

The genes are TRBV6-5 and TRBJ2-3; D remains unclear. The V gene's germline CDR1 is MNHEY and CDR2 SVGAGI. Trimming removed 5 bases from V and 6 bases from J, with 12 bases in between. The CDR3 is 13 residues long. Here the CDR3 reads CASSPPHGDTQYF. The CDR3 nucleotides read TGTGCCAGCAGTCCTCCCCACGGGGATACGCAGTATTTT.

This rearrangement joins TRBV19 to TRBJ2-3; no clear D. CDR1 and CDR2 (germline): LNHDA, SQIVND (reference sequence). V lost 4 bases and J lost 1, with 9 bases in between. This CDR3 comprises 14 residues. CDR3 in amino acids: CASSTQPGTDTQYF. DNA for the CDR3: TGTGCCAGTAGTACACAGCCGGGCACAGATACGCAGTATTTT.

This chain joins TRBV7-8 and TRBJ2-7; D is possibly TRBD1 (6 bases). Trimming took 1 base from V and 3 from J, leaving 13 bases between them. Germline-derived CDR1 and CDR2 are SGHVS and FQNEAQ. The CDR3 spans 15 residues. The CDR3 is CASSLVPQGNYEQYF. CDR3 DNA sequence: TGTGCCAGCAGCTTAGTCCCCCAGGGGAACTACGAGCAGTACTTC. Using reference TRBV7-8 and TRBJ2-7 for the parts outside the CDR3, the full variable domain is GAGVSQSPRYKVAKRGQDVALRCDPISGHVSLFWYQQALGQGPEFLTYFQNEAQLDKSGLPSDRFFAERPEGSVSTLKIQRTQQEDSAVYLCASSLVPQGNYEQYFGPGTRLTVT.

This clone has a single count. This rearrangement joins TRBV5-1 to TRBJ1-1; 8 bases agree with TRBD1. Germline V gene sequence: CDR1 SGHRS, CDR2 YFSETQ. The CDR3 has 15 residues. Losses at the gene ends were 0 bases for V and 1 base for J; bases not matched to a gene: 2. In nucleotides, the CDR3 is TGCGCCAGCAGCTTGGGGACAGGGAGGAACACTGAAGCTTTCTTT. Protein product: CASSLGTGRNTEAFF.

The V call is TRBV5-4, the J call TRBJ2-1; D unclear. Trimming left V 8 bases short and J 4 bases short, with 7 bases between. The CDR3 spans 11 residues. Germline assignment: CDR1 SGHNT and CDR2 YYREEE (reference sequence). The CDR3 region has the DNA TGTGCCAGTAGAAATTACAATGAGCAGTTCTTC. This codes for CASRNYNEQFF. Using reference TRBV5-4 and TRBJ2-1 for the parts outside the CDR3, the full variable domain is ETGVTQSPTHLIKTRGQQVTLRCSSQSGHNTVSWYQQALGQGPQFIFQYYREEENGRGNFPPRFSGLQFPNYSSELNVNALELDDSALYLCASRNYNEQFFGPGTRLTVL.

V gene TRBV7-2 combines with J gene TRBJ1-1, with D perhaps matching TRBD1 (5 bases). Trimming shortened V by 4 bases and J by 0 bases, and 18 bases separated the two germline ends. The CDR3 runs to 17 residues. The germline gives CDR1 SGHTA, CDR2 FQGNSA. The CDR3, as DNA: TGTGCCAGCAGCTCCCCGACGAGGGGACGCGTGAACACTGAAGCTTTCTTT. Its protein product is CASSSPTRGRVNTEAFF.

The chain employs TRBV29-1 and TRBJ2-7, with TRBD1 matching over 8 bases. There are 16 residues in the CDR3. Germline CDR1 reads SQVTM; CDR2 reads ANQGSEA. The V segment lost 6 bases and the J segment 4 bases; nucleotides outside the gene matches: 17. The CDR3 coding sequence is TGCAGCGTCGCCACCCACGGACAGGGAAGGAGATACGAGCAGTACTTC. This encodes CSVATHGQGRRYEQYF.